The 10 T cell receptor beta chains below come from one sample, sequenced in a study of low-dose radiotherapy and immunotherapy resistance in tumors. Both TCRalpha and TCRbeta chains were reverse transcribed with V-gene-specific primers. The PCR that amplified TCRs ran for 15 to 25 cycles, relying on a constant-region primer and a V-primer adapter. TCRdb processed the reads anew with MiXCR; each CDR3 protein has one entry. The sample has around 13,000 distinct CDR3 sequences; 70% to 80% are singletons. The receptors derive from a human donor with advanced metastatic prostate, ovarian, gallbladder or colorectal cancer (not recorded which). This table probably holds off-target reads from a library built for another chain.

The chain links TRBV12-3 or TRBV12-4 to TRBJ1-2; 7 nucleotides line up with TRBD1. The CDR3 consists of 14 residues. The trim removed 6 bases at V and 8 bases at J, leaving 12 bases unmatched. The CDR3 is CASRGQGVFRGYTF. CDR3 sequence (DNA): TGTGCCAGCAGAGGGCAGGGGGTCTTTCGGGGCTACACCTTC.

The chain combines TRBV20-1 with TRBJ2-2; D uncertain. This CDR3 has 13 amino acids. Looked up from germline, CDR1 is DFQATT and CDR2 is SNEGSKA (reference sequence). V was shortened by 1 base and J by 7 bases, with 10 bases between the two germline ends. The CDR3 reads CSARGGVNGELFF. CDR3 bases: TGCAGTGCTAGAGGAGGAGTGAACGGGGAGCTGTTTTTT.

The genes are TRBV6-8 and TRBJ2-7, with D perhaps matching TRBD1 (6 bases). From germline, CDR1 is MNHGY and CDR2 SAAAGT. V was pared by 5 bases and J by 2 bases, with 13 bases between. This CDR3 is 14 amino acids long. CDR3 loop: CASSDRHTTYEQYF. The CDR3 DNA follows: TGTGCCAGCAGTGACAGGCACACAACCTACGAGCAGTACTTC.

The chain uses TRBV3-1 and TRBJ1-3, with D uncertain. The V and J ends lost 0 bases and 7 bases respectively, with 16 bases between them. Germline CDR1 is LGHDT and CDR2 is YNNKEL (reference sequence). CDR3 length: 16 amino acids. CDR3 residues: CASSQEAASTGNTIYF. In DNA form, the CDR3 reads TGTGCCAGCAGCCAAGAGGCAGCAAGTACCGGGAACACCATATATTTT.

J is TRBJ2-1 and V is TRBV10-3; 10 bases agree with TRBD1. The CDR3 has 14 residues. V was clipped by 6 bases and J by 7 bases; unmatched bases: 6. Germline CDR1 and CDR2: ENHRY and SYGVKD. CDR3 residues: CAIRRGDRGNEQFF. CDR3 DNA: TGTGCCATCAGGAGGGGGGACAGGGGTAATGAGCAGTTCTTC.

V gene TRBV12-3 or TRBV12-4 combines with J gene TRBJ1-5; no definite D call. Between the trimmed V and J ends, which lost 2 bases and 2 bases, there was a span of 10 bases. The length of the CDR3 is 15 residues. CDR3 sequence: CASSLLLLGNQPQHF. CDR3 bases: TGTGCCAGCAGTTTATTACTTTTGGGCAATCAGCCCCAGCATTTT.

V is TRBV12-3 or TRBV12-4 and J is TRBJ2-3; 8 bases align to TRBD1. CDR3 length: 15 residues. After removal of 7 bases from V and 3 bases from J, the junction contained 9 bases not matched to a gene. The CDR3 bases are TGTGCCAGCACCCTGGCGCAGGGGGCGACAGATACGCAGTATTTT. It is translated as CASTLAQGATDTQYF.

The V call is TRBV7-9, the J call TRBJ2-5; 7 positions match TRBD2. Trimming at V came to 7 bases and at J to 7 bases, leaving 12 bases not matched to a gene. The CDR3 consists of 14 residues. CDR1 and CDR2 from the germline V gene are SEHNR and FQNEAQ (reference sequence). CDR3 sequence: CASTRERGLGTQYF. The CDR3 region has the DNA TGTGCCAGCACGAGGGAGCGGGGTTTGGGGACCCAGTACTTC.

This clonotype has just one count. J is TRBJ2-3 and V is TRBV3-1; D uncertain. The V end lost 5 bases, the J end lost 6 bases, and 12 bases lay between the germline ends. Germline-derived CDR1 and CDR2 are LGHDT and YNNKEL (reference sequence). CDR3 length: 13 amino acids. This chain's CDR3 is CASSNGPTDTQYF. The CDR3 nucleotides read TGTGCCAGCAGCAATGGGCCGACGGATACGCAGTATTTT.

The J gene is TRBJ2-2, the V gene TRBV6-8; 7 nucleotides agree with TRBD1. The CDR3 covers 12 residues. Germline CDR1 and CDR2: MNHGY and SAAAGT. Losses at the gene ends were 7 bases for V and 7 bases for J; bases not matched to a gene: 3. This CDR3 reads CASNDRVGELFF. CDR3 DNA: TGTGCCAGCAACGACAGGGTCGGGGAGCTGTTTTTT.